This T cell receptor (beta chain) appears in the sequencing data of a study of T cell repertoires in cytomegalovirus infection. In its sample, this clonotype was seen a few times. Antigen unknown. Findings and limits, study-wide: Ex vivo, HLA-C-restricted CMV-specific TCR beta clonotypes prevailed over the rest of the response.

Unmatched junction bases numbered 14, after V lost 1 base and J lost 6 bases. The CDR3 is made up of 19 amino acids. Germline V gene sequence: CDR1 SGHTA, CDR2 FQGTGA. TCRdb processed the reads anew with MiXCR; each CDR3 protein has one entry. The sample has more than 350,000 distinct CDR3 sequences, approximately 31% seen once. The sequence was obtained from a human donor in good health (CMV status not recorded). Some clones in this sample may be carry-over from other donors' samples. The sequenced sample was PBMCs. The V call is TRBV7-3, the J call TRBJ2-3; TRBD2 agrees at 12 bases. CDR3 DNA: TGTGCCAGCAGCTTAATAGGGGGTAGACTAGCGGGGGCCCGGGATACGCAGTATTTT. Its protein is CASSLIGGRLAGARDTQYF.